The rows below give T cell receptor beta chains drawn from one sample of a study of blood T cell repertoires in COVID-19. The assay was immunoSEQ multiplex PCR, and TCRdb's table has in-frame clones only and misses some. The sample includes about 49,000 clones, about 86% of them seen just once. The source material was peripheral blood. The receptors come from an elderly woman with COVID-19, enrolled during active disease. Each CDR3 is given with its conserved first and last residue. D genes are given only for firm matches. A row's size may be missing; if present it is once, few, many or a size class.

v_call	clone_size	j_call	d_call	cdr3_aa	cdr3_nt
TRBV28	.	TRBJ1-1	.	CASTPGGAKNTEAFF	TGTGCCAGCACCCCGGGGGGAGCAAAGAACACTGAAGCTTTCTTT
TRBV18	once	TRBJ1-1	TRBD1	CASSPPGQGLLGTEAFF	TGTGCCAGCTCACCACCGGGACAGGGGTTACTGGGTACTGAAGCTTTCTTT
TRBV7-6	.	TRBJ2-1	.	CASSLYGLRDEQFF	TGTGCCAGCAGCCTTTATGGTCTTCGCGATGAGCAGTTCTTC
TRBV1	.	TRBJ2-7	.	CTSSLAGPTYEQYF	TGCACCAGCAGCCTAGCGGGACCTACCTACGAGCAGTACTTC
TRBV6-5	.	TRBJ2-1	.	CASSRGGGSYNEQFF	TGTGCCAGCAGCCGCGGTGGGGGGTCCTACAATGAGCAGTTCTTC
TRBV6-5	.	TRBJ1-6	.	CASGFRGFNSPLHF	TGTGCCAGCGGGTTCAGGGGATTTAATTCACCCCTCCACTTT
TRBV6-4	.	TRBJ2-7	TRBD2	CARSGGTYEQYF	TGTGCCCGGTCGGGGGGGACCTACGAGCAGTACTTC
TRBV6-2/TRBV6-3	.	TRBJ2-2	TRBD1	CASSQTGTNGELFF	TGTGCCAGCAGTCAGACAGGGACGAACGGGGAGCTGTTTTTT
TRBV19	.	TRBJ2-3	TRBD1	CASRGDRGFSADTQYF	TGTGCCAGTAGGGGGGACAGGGGGTTTTCGGCAGATACGCAGTATTTT
TRBV4-2	.	TRBJ2-7	.	CASSQKRYEQYF	TGTGCCAGCAGCCAAAAGCGTTACGAGCAGTACTTC
TRBV19	.	TRBJ2-3	TRBD2	CASSLYSGRATDTQYF	TGTGCCAGTAGTTTATATAGCGGGAGGGCAACAGATACGCAGTATTTT
TRBV9	few	TRBJ2-3	TRBD2	CASSIGLAGTGDTQYF	TGTGCCAGCAGCATCGGACTAGCGGGGACGGGAGATACGCAGTATTTT
TRBV7-9	.	TRBJ2-1	.	CASSLDYNEQFF	TGTGCCAGCAGCTTGGACTATAATGAGCAGTTCTTC
TRBV28	once	TRBJ1-5	TRBD1	CASSASGQVNQPQHF	TGTGCCAGCAGTGCCTCGGGACAGGTCAATCAGCCCCAGCATTTT
TRBV2	.	TRBJ2-1	TRBD1	CASSEEQGAYNEQFF	TGTGCCAGCAGTGAAGAACAGGGGGCCTACAATGAGCAGTTCTTC
TRBV6-5	few	TRBJ2-7	.	CASRLLALTYEQYF	TGTGCCAGCAGACTCCTCGCGCTTACCTACGAGCAGTACTTC
TRBV19	.	TRBJ1-6	.	CASSTATGSNSPLHF	TGTGCCAGTAGTACGGCGACAGGTTCCAATTCACCCCTCCACTTT
TRBV30	.	TRBJ2-1	.	CAWSRDTYNEQFF	TGTGCCTGGAGTAGAGATACCTACAATGAGCAGTTCTTC
TRBV18	.	TRBJ2-4	.	CASSPRQEENIQYF	TGTGCCAGCTCACCGAGACAGGAGGAAAACATTCAGTACTTC
TRBV7-9	.	TRBJ2-7	TRBD1	CASSRTQGQTNEQYF	TGTGCCAGCAGCCGCACCCAGGGACAGACGAACGAGCAGTACTTC
TRBV10-3	.	TRBJ2-5	TRBD2	CAISEPAGGETQYF	TGTGCCATCAGTGAACCAGCGGGGGGGGAGACCCAGTACTTC
TRBV6-5	.	TRBJ1-5	.	CASSPRGGAQPQHF	TGTGCCAGCAGTCCTCGGGGAGGGGCGCAGCCCCAGCATTTT
TRBV6-5	.	TRBJ2-1	.	CASRRQANNEQFF	TGTGCCAGCAGAAGACAGGCTAACAATGAGCAGTTCTTC
TRBV15	.	TRBJ1-6	TRBD1	CATSSEGAGGLNSPLHF	TGTGCCACCAGCAGTGAGGGGGCTGGGGGCCTCAATTCACCCCTCCACTTT
TRBV16	.	TRBJ1-5	.	CASSQSGTPTWRAQHF	TGTGCCAGCAGCCAATCCGGGACACCGACTTGGAGAGCCCAGCATTTT
TRBV10-1	once	TRBJ2-1	.	CASSSFSYNEQFF	TGCGCCAGCAGTTCGTTCTCCTACAATGAGCAGTTCTTC
TRBV4-1	.	TRBJ2-5	TRBD2	CASSIAGVAETQYF	TGCGCCAGCAGCATAGCGGGAGTGGCGGAGACCCAGTACTTC
TRBV5-4	.	TRBJ1-1	.	CASSLGGLGDTEAFF	TGTGCCAGCAGCTTAGGCGGATTGGGTGACACTGAAGCTTTCTTT
TRBV3-1/TRBV3-2	.	TRBJ2-5	TRBD2	CASSPGLAGVRQETQYF	TGTGCCAGCAGCCCGGGACTAGCGGGAGTCAGGCAAGAGACCCAGTACTTC
TRBV3-1/TRBV3-2	.	TRBJ2-3	.	CASSHTGTWGTDTQYF	TGTGCCAGCAGCCACACCGGGACTTGGGGCACAGATACGCAGTATTTT